The source of this T cell receptor (beta chain) is a study of glioma-infiltrating T cells after dendritic cell vaccination. Looking at the study overall: Three intradermal dendritic cell vaccine injections were given every two weeks.

Input was roughly 2.2 ug genomic DNA, or all available if less. Clones were sequenced by immunoSEQ multiplex PCR, and TCRdb holds only the in-frame ones, with some missing. Of approximately 92,000 clones listed, approximately 80% are singletons. The study, taken as a whole, reports: Survival was not directly related to TCR clonality in these patients.

Time point noted: after dendritic cell vaccination, including at tumor progression/relapse. Germline V lookup: CDR1 SGHRS, CDR2 YFSETQ. After removal of 0 bases from V and 2 bases from J, the junction contained 6 bases not matched to a gene. CDR3 length: 17 amino acids. This clone was counted only a few times. Its cognate antigen is unknown. The TCR was taken from a human donor with glioblastoma. The sequences come from blood, collected after dendritic cell vaccination. The V gene is TRBV5-1, the J gene TRBJ2-5; TRBD2 matches at 11 bases. CDR3 nucleotide sequence: TGCGCCAGCAGCTTGGGTCGGGGACTAGCGGTTCAAGAGACCCAGTACTTC. Amino acids: CASSLGRGLAVQETQYF.